Listed below are T cell receptor beta chains from one sample, sequenced in a study of control samples from healthy donors and cancer patients. Sequenced by immunoSEQ multiplex PCR; TCRdb stores in-frame clones only, minus some. The sample contains 95,000 to 150,000 clones, around 94% of which appear only once. Sequencing input: PBMCs. Every receptor here comes from a man at least 80 years old with head and neck cancer. Each CDR3 is given with its conserved first and last residue. Each record gives: J gene, V gene, clone size, D gene, CDR3 protein, CDR3 DNA. A D gene is named only where the DNA matches it firmly. Clone size, where shown, is once, few, many, or a class for clones that have expanded.

j_gene: TRBJ2-4
v_gene: TRBV3-1/TRBV3-2
abundance: -
d_gene: -
CDR3aa: CASSQVGLLAKNIQYF
CDR3nt: TGTGCCAGCAGCCAAGTTGGTCTCCTAGCCAAAAACATTCAGTACTTC

j_gene: TRBJ2-4
v_gene: TRBV6-5
abundance: -
d_gene: -
CDR3aa: CASSPGLIAKNIQYF
CDR3nt: TGTGCCAGCAGCCCGGGCCTCATAGCCAAAAACATTCAGTACTTC

j_gene: TRBJ1-1
v_gene: TRBV3-1/TRBV3-2
abundance: -
d_gene: -
CDR3aa: CASSHSAGVEAFF
CDR3nt: TGTGCCAGCAGCCATTCAGCAGGGGTTGAAGCTTTCTTT

j_gene: TRBJ1-3
v_gene: TRBV6-1
abundance: -
d_gene: -
CDR3aa: CASSEVRGGEGNTIYF
CDR3nt: TGTGCCAGCAGTGAAGTGAGGGGGGGCGAAGGAAACACCATATATTTT

j_gene: TRBJ2-1
v_gene: TRBV3-1/TRBV3-2
abundance: -
d_gene: TRBD2
CDR3aa: CASMGLAGGEQFF
CDR3nt: TGTGCCAGCATGGGACTAGCGGGAGGCGAGCAGTTCTTC

j_gene: TRBJ1-6
v_gene: TRBV6-5
abundance: -
d_gene: -
CDR3aa: CASSSVRGSYNSPLHF
CDR3nt: TGTGCCAGCAGTTCGGTTCGAGGGTCCTATAATTCACCCCTCCACTTT

j_gene: TRBJ1-5
v_gene: TRBV19
abundance: few
d_gene: -
CDR3aa: CASSQHSTGLEPYSNQPQHF
CDR3nt: TGTGCCAGTAGCCAACACTCCACAGGACTGGAACCTTATAGCAATCAGCCCCAGCATTTT

j_gene: TRBJ2-3
v_gene: TRBV6-5
abundance: -
d_gene: TRBD2
CDR3aa: CASSYEWTSGSNTQYF
CDR3nt: TGTGCCAGCAGTTACGAGTGGACTAGCGGGAGTAATACGCAGTATTTT

j_gene: TRBJ2-4
v_gene: TRBV21-1
abundance: -
d_gene: -
CDR3aa: CASSKGSFVARGAAAKNIQYF
CDR3nt: -

j_gene: TRBJ1-5
v_gene: TRBV6-5
abundance: once
d_gene: -
CDR3aa: CATRRDEGNQPQHF
CDR3nt: TGTGCCACCAGGCGGGACGAGGGTAATCAGCCCCAGCATTTT

j_gene: TRBJ1-1
v_gene: TRBV3-1/TRBV3-2
abundance: -
d_gene: -
CDR3aa: CASSQEVGGARGNTEAFF
CDR3nt: TGTGCCAGCAGCCAAGAAGTGGGGGGCGCCAGGGGGAACACTGAAGCTTTCTTT

j_gene: TRBJ1-2
v_gene: TRBV7-8
abundance: -
d_gene: TRBD1
CDR3aa: CASSLVLTGGKNYGYTF
CDR3nt: TGTGCCAGCAGCTTAGTGTTGACAGGGGGAAAAAACTATGGCTACACCTTC

j_gene: TRBJ1-6
v_gene: TRBV27
abundance: -
d_gene: -
CDR3aa: CASSSGVAGSPLHF
CDR3nt: TGTGCCAGCAGTTCAGGGGTGGCGGGTTCACCCCTCCACTTT